This T cell receptor (beta chain) came from a study of T cells in localized non-small cell lung cancer. Study conclusions and caveats: Paired adjacent lung recovered a median approximately 57 of the top 100 tumor clones.

There are 15 residues in the CDR3. V lost 2 bases and J lost 7; bases outside the gene matches: 9. Germline V gives CDR1 SGHDN, CDR2 FVKESK. The data were produced by immunoSEQ multiplex PCR, yet TCRdb's version contains in-frame clones alone and is incomplete. In the table there are about 1,600 clones, nearly 35% of which are singletons. As concerns this clone: Its target is not known.

The source was normal lung tissue next to the tumor, collected before any cancer treatment. The sequence came from a female donor older than 55 with stage II squamous cell lung carcinoma. This rearrangement joins TRBV14 to TRBJ2-3, with 7 bases fitting TRBD2. The CDR3 nucleotides read TGTGCCAGCAGCCAACTGAGACTAGCTACGAATACGCAGTATTTT. This sequence encodes CASSQLRLATNTQYF.